The 4 T cell receptor beta chains in this list originate from one sample, sequenced in a study of blood T cell repertoires in COVID-19. Libraries were prepared by immunoSEQ multiplex PCR; TCRdb keeps only in-frame clonotypes and omits some of them. The data show some 240,000 clones, with approximately 80% seen just once and approximately 10% held by the top ten. The sample consisted of peripheral blood. The receptors here all came from a man over 45 with active or convalescent COVID-19.

The rearrangement joins TRBV13 to TRBJ1-5; TRBD1 might be the D (5 bases). The V gene lost 5 bases and the J gene lost 0 bases, with 8 bases spanning the gap. CDR1 is PRHDT and CDR2 is FYEKMQ in the germline V gene (reference sequence). The CDR3 runs to 14 residues. In DNA, the CDR3 is TGTGCCAGCAGCAGTAGGGGTAGCAATCAGCCCCAGCATTTT. It encodes CASSSRGSNQPQHF. The whole variable domain, filled in from reference TRBV13 and TRBJ1-5, reads AAGVIQSPRHLIKEKRETATLKCYPIPRHDTVYWYQQGPGQDPQFLISFYEKMQSDKGSIPDRFSAQQFSDYHSELNMSSLELGDSALYFCASSSRGSNQPQHFGDGTRLSIL.

This chain joins TRBV18 and TRBJ1-1; TRBD1 matches at 8 bases. This CDR3 has 17 amino acids. V dropped 3 bases and J dropped 2; count of bases not matched to a gene: 11. The germline gives CDR1 KGHSH, CDR2 LQKENI. The CDR3 DNA sequence: TGTGCCAGCTCACCGGACAGGGTACACCTTAAAAACACTGAAGCTTTCTTT. Translation gives CASSPDRVHLKNTEAFF.

V and J are TRBV25-1 and TRBJ1-5; 8 positions match TRBD1. V was pared by 1 base and J by 5 bases, with 1 base of the junction left unmatched. This CDR3 is built from 14 residues. CDR1 MGHDK and CDR2 SYGVNS come from the germline V gene. CDR3 residues: CASSESTGDQPQHF. The CDR3 region has the DNA TGTGCCAGCAGTGAATCGACAGGGGATCAGCCCCAGCATTTT.

CDR3 protein: CASSRDRGHEKLFF. The CDR3 DNA reads TGTGCCAGCTCCCGGGACAGGGGGCATGAAAAACTGTTTTTT. This sequence joins TRBV18 and TRBJ1-4; 12 bases agree with TRBD1. Germline V gene data show CDR1 as KGHSH and CDR2 as LQKENI. The CDR3 runs to 14 residues. V was pared by 6 bases and J by 6 bases, with 2 bases of the junction left unmatched.